This T cell receptor (beta chain) was recovered during a study of blood T cells in healthy people across ages. Whole-study context: There was about one barcoded beta molecule captured by template switching per two T cells. General observations from the study: Both naive CD4+ cell counts and diversity were greater in long-lived donors than in aged donors. Naive T cell percentage showed a strong correlation with the diversity of TCR beta.

This clonotype was seen only a few times. Its cognate antigen is unknown. A sample-barcoded 5' primer and a J-beta primer mix were used in a second PCR of roughly 6 to 11 cycles. TCRdb re-analysed the 5' RACE reads in MiXCR, keeping a single row per CDR3 protein. The sample carries about 800,000 distinct CDR3 sequences, about 47% recorded once. The CDR3 covers 15 residues. The germline CDR1 and CDR2 sequences are SQVTM and ANQGSEA. J was trimmed by 0 bases and V by 4 bases; bases with no gene match: 4. The sequence was collected from an older man in good health. Sequencing was done on a sample of blood. V usage is TRBV29-1 and J usage is TRBJ2-2; 8 bases are a match to TRBD2. The CDR3, as DNA: TGCAGCGTTGTGTGGCGGGAGGCGAACACCGGGGAGCTGTTTTTT. This sequence encodes CSVVWREANTGELFF.